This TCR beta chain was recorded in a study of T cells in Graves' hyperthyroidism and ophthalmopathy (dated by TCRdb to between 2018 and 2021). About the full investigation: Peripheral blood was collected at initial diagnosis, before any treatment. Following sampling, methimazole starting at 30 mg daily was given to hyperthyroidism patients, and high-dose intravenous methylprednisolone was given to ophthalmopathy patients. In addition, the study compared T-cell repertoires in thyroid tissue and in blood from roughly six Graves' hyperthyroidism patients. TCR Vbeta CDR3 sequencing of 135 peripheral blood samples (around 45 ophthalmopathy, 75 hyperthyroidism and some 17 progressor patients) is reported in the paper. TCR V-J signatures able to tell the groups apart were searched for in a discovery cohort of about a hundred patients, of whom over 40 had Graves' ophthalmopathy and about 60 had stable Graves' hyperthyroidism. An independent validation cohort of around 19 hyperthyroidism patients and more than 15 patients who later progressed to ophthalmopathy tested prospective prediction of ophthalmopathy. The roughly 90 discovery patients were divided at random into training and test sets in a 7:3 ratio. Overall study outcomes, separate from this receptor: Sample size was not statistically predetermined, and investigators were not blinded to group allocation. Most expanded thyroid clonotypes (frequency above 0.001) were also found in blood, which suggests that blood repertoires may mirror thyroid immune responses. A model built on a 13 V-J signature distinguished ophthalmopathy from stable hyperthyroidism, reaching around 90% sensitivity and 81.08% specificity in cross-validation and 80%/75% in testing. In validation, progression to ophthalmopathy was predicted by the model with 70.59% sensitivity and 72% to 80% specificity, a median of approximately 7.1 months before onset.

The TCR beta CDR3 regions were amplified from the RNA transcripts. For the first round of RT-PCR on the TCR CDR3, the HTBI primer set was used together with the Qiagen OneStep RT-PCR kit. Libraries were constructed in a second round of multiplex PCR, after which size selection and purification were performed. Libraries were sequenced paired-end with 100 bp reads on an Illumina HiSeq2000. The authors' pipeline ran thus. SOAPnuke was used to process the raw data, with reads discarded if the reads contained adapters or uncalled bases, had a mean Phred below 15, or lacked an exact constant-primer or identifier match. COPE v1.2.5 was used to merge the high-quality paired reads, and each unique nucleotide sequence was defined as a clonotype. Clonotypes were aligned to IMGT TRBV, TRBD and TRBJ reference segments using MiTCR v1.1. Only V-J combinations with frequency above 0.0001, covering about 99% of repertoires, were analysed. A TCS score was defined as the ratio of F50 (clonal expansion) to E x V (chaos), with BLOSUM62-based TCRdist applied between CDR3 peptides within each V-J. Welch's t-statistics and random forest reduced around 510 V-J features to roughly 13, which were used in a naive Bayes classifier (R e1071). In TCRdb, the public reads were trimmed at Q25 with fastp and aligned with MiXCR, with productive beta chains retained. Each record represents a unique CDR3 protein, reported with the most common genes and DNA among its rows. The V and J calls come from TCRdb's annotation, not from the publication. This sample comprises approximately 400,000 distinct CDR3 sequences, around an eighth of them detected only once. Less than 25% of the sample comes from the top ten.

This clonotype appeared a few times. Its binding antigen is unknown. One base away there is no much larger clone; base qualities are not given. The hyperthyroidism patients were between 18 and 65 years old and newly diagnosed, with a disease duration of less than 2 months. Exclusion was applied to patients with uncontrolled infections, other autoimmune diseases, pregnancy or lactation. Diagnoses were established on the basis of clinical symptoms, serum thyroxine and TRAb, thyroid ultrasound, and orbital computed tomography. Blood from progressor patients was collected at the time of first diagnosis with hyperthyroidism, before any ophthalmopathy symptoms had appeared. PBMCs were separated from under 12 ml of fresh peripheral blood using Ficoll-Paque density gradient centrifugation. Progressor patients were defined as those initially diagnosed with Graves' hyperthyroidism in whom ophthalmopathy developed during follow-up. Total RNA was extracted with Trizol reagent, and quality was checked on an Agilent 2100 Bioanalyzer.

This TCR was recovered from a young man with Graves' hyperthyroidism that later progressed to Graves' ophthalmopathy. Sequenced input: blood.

In nucleotides, the sequence is TGTGCCAGCAGTGAAACTAGACAGGGGATCTATGGCTACACCTTC. Its product reads: CASSETRQGIYGYTF. Here the chain combines TRBV6-1 and TRBJ1-2, and 8 junctional nucleotides match TRBD1. Per the germline V gene, MNHNS is the CDR1 and SASEGT is the CDR2. V is trimmed back by 2 bases and J by 4 bases, and the junction contains 6 bases that no gene match accounts for. Including the terminal cysteine and phenylalanine, the CDR3 comprises 15 residues. Only the CDR3 region is kept as DNA, spanning 45 bases read in frame from base 1.